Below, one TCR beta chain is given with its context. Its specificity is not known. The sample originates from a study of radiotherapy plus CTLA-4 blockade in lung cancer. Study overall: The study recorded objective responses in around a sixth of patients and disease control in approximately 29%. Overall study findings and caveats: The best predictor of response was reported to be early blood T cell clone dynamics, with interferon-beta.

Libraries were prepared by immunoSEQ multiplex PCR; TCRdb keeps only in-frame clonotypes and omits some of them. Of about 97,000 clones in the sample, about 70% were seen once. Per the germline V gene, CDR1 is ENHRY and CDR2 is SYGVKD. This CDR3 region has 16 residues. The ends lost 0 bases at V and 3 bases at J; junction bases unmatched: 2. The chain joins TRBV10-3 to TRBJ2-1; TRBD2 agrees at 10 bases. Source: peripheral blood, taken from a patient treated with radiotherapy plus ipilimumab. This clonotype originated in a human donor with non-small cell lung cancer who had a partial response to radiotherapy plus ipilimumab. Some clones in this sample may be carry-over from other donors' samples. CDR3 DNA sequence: TGTGCCATCAGTGAGTCTAAGCGGGGGGGCTACAATGAGCAGTTCTTC. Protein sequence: CAISESKRGGYNEQFF.